The 32 T cell receptor beta chains below were found in one sample sequenced in a study of T cell changes during pregnancy in multiple sclerosis. Measured with immunoSEQ multiplex PCR; TCRdb has only the in-frame clones, and not every one. The sample lists about 79,000 clones, under 95% occurring once. The specimen was CD4+ T cells from peripheral blood mononuclear cells, collected in the second trimester of pregnancy. The receptor set was obtained from a female donor with multiple sclerosis, enrolled in a pregnancy study.

The chain has TRBV7-2 and TRBJ2-5; tentatively, D is TRBD2 (6 bases). The CDR3 extends over 13 amino acids. The ends were cut back, 5 bases at V and 2 bases at J, with 9 bases in the middle. Per germline, CDR1 SGHTA and CDR2 FQGNSA. The CDR3 spells CASSRGLQETQYF. The CDR3 nucleotides are TGTGCCAGCAGCCGGGGGTTACAAGAGACCCAGTACTTC.

V usage is TRBV7-2 and J usage is TRBJ2-7; 8 nucleotides align to TRBD1. With V trimmed by 2 bases and J by 3 bases, 6 bases remained unmatched. The germline V gene has CDR1 SGHTA and CDR2 FQGNSA. CDR3 size: 15 residues. The DNA for the CDR3 is TGTGCCAGCAGCTTAACAGACAGGGGCTTCTACGAGCAGTACTTC. This codes for CASSLTDRGFYEQYF.

J is TRBJ1-2 and V is TRBV28; 8 bases line up with TRBD1. Germline CDR1 reads MDHEN; CDR2 reads SYDVKM. The CDR3 length is 17 residues. The ends lost 2 bases at V and 5 bases at J; junction bases unmatched: 13. The CDR3 loop reads CASSLEAGGLIGYGYTF. Here the CDR3 DNA reads TGTGCCAGCAGTTTAGAGGCAGGGGGCTTGATTGGTTATGGCTACACCTTC.

The V call is TRBV5-4, the J call TRBJ2-2; the D gene is possibly TRBD1 (6 bases). V was shortened by 2 bases and J by 7 bases, with 15 bases between the two germline ends. Germline CDR1 and CDR2: SGHNT and YYREEE (reference sequence). The CDR3 length is 15 residues. The CDR3 spells CASSFGGPAGGELFF. DNA of the CDR3: TGTGCCAGCAGCTTTGGGGGCCCGGCAGGCGGGGAGCTGTTTTTT.

The chain couples TRBV6-1 to TRBJ1-5; 9 nucleotides agree with TRBD1. V was pared by 6 bases and J by 7 bases, with 7 bases of the junction left unmatched. The CDR3 is 14 residues long. Germline CDR1 and CDR2: MNHNS and SASEGT. The DNA of the CDR3 is TGTGCCAGCAGGGAACAGGGGGCCGGGCAGCCCCAGCATTTT. It translates to CASREQGAGQPQHF.

This chain uses TRBV5-1 with TRBJ2-5; 8 bases line up with TRBD1. The germline gives CDR1 SGHRS, CDR2 YFSETQ. The CDR3 length is 16 residues. V shed 4 bases and J 2 bases; nucleotides not matched to a gene: 10. The DNA of the CDR3 is TGCGCCAGCAGCCCCGGGGACAGGAGCCTTCAAGAGACCCAGTACTTC. This encodes CASSPGDRSLQETQYF.

This clone was seen only once. The chain joins TRBV19 to TRBJ1-5; TRBD1 matches 8 bases. In germline, CDR1 is LNHDA, CDR2 SQIVND (reference sequence). This CDR3 has 16 amino acids. Unmatched junction bases numbered 9, after V lost 6 bases and J lost 2 bases. This CDR3 reads CASSSGGSRGNQPQHF. The CDR3 DNA sequence: TGTGCCAGTAGCTCAGGGGGCTCAAGAGGCAATCAGCCCCAGCATTTT.

The chain is built from TRBV5-1 and TRBJ2-1; TRBD2 agrees at 7 bases. The germline V gene has CDR1 SGHRS and CDR2 YFSETQ. V shed 0 bases, J shed 9 bases, and the junction held 6 bases outside the gene matches. The CDR3 contains 14 residues. CDR3 residues: CASSLARGRVEQFF. The CDR3 DNA follows: TGCGCCAGCAGCTTGGCCCGCGGGAGAGTTGAGCAGTTCTTC. Full variable domain (missing parts from reference TRBV5-1 and TRBJ2-1): KAGVTQTPRYLIKTRGQQVTLSCSPISGHRSVSWYQQTPGQGLQFLFEYFSETQRNKGNFPGRFSGRQFSNSRSEMNVSTLELGDSALYLCASSLARGRVEQFFGPGTRLTVL.

The chain links TRBV4-1 to TRBJ1-4; 7 bases line up with TRBD1. Germline V CDR1 and CDR2: MGHRA, YSYEKL. Trimming removed 5 bases from V and 8 bases from J; junction bases left unmatched: 8. The CDR3 covers 14 residues. The CDR3 nucleotides are TGCGCCAGCAGCAAAACAGGGGTAGGGGAAAAACTGTTTTTT. Its protein is CASSKTGVGEKLFF.

The V gene is TRBV27, the J gene TRBJ1-1; TRBD1 aligns across 7 bases. CDR3 length: 14 amino acids. The J segment lost 4 bases and the V segment lost 2 bases, leaving 4 bases of the junction unmatched. Looked up from germline, CDR1 is MNHEY and CDR2 is SMNVEV (reference sequence). CDR3 sequence (DNA): TGTGCCAGCAGTTTAACAGGGGTCCTCACTGAAGCTTTCTTT. It is translated as CASSLTGVLTEAFF.

The chain has TRBV7-2 and TRBJ2-5; TRBD2 matches at 10 bases. J lost 5 bases, V lost 5 bases, and 8 bases had no gene match. Per the germline V gene, CDR1 is SGHTA and CDR2 is FQGNSA. The CDR3 is 15 amino acids. The CDR3 loop reads CASSPQRGGRETQYF. Written as DNA, the CDR3 is TGTGCCAGCAGCCCGCAGCGGGGGGGCCGGGAGACCCAGTACTTC.

This clone was recorded a few times. V and J are TRBV2 and TRBJ1-2; D is possibly TRBD1 (6 bases). The CDR3 contains 12 residues. Between the trimmed V and J ends, which lost 8 bases and 8 bases, there was a span of 15 bases. In germline, CDR1 is SNHLY, CDR2 FYNNEI. Written as DNA, the CDR3 is TGTGCCAGCCATACAGGGATGGAAGGCTACACCTTC. It specifies CASHTGMEGYTF.

The chain joins TRBV28 to TRBJ2-5, with D tentatively TRBD1 (6 bases). Germline CDR1 reads MDHEN; CDR2 reads SYDVKM. Trimming pared 5 bases from V and 2 bases from J, leaving 12 bases between. The CDR3 spans 14 residues. The CDR3 region is CASSKDSLQETQYF. CDR3 DNA: TGTGCCAGCAGTAAGGACAGCTTACAAGAGACCCAGTACTTC.

The chain employs TRBV9 and TRBJ1-2; TRBD1 is a possible D gene (5 bases). Germline lookup yields CDR1 SGDLS and CDR2 YYNGEE. CDR3 length equals 13 residues. The V end was cut by 4 bases, the J end by 5 bases, with 12 bases between. CDR3 in DNA: TGTGCCAGCAGCAACTCAGGGTTATATGGCTACACCTTC. This translates into CASSNSGLYGYTF.

The chain links TRBV7-8 to TRBJ2-1; 7 positions match TRBD1. CDR3 size: 14 residues. Per germline, CDR1 SGHVS and CDR2 FQNEAQ. V lost 7 bases to trimming and J lost 0 bases; unmatched junction nucleotides: 3. Here the CDR3 DNA reads TGTGCCAGCATGTACAGGGGCTCCTACAATGAGCAGTTCTTC. It codes for CASMYRGSYNEQFF.

The DNA of the CDR3 is TGTGCCAGCAGCTTTCGGACAAGGACAGGGCCAGAGACCCAGTACTTC. Residues: CASSFRTRTGPETQYF. This sequence joins TRBV7-6 and TRBJ2-5; 8 bases map to TRBD1. Germline loops: CDR1 SGHVS, CDR2 FNYEAQ. This CDR3 spans 16 amino acids. V dropped 3 bases and J dropped 4; count of bases not matched to a gene: 10.

This chain links TRBV5-1 with TRBJ1-1; TRBD1 is a possible D gene (5 bases). CDR3 length equals 15 residues. Trimming took off 5 bases at V and 2 bases at J, with 16 bases between the two ends. CDR1 SGHRS and CDR2 YFSETQ come from the germline V gene. CDR3 sequence: CASRGQGAVNTEAFF. CDR3 nucleotides: TGCGCCAGCAGAGGGCAGGGTGCCGTCAACACTGAAGCTTTCTTT.

V gene TRBV2 combines with J gene TRBJ1-1, with D perhaps matching TRBD1 (6 bases). Germline-derived CDR1 and CDR2 are SNHLY and FYNNEI. The CDR3 loop spans 14 amino acids. Trimming removed 6 bases at V and 4 bases at J, with 15 bases between. The CDR3 spells CASRGAAKVTEAFF. The DNA for the CDR3 is TGTGCCAGCAGGGGGGCGGCTAAGGTCACTGAAGCTTTCTTT. The full variable domain, rest sourced from reference TRBV2 and TRBJ1-1, is EPEVTQTPSHQVTQMGQEVILRCVPISNHLYFYWYRQILGQKVEFLVSFYNNEISEKSEIFDDQFSVERPDGSNFTLKIRSTKLEDSAMYFCASRGAAKVTEAFFGQGTRLTVV.

The chain links TRBV11-2 to TRBJ2-2; D uncertain. Trimming took off 1 base at V and 2 bases at J, with 8 bases between the two ends. The germline gives CDR1 SGHAT, CDR2 FQNNGV. The CDR3 has 15 amino acids. The DNA for the CDR3 is TGTGCCAGCAGCTTAGGACAACAAAACACCGGGGAGCTGTTTTTT. This gives the protein CASSLGQQNTGELFF.

V usage is TRBV2 and J usage is TRBJ2-7; TRBD2 agrees at 15 bases. V shed 7 bases, J shed 8 bases, and the junction held 9 bases outside the gene matches. The CDR3 has 15 amino acids. Germline CDR1 reads SNHLY; CDR2 reads FYNNEI. The CDR3 region is CASITSGTSGGKQYF. Here the CDR3 DNA reads TGTGCCAGCATTACTTCCGGGACTAGCGGGGGGAAGCAGTACTTC.

The V gene is TRBV11-2, the J gene TRBJ2-5; 8 nucleotides agree with TRBD1. The CDR3 contains 15 residues. Germline V gives CDR1 SGHAT, CDR2 FQNNGV. V shed 0 bases, J shed 7 bases, and the junction held 7 bases outside the gene matches. This CDR3 reads CASSLEQGAHGTQYF. The CDR3 bases are TGTGCCAGCAGCTTAGAGCAGGGGGCGCACGGGACCCAGTACTTC.

The chain combines TRBV29-1 with TRBJ1-1, with D perhaps TRBD1 (5 bases). The CDR3 covers 13 residues. Germline V gene data show CDR1 as SQVTM and CDR2 as ANQGSEA. Trimming shortened V by 6 bases and J by 0 bases, and 11 bases separated the two germline ends. CDR3 coding DNA: TGCAGCGTCCGACAGTTGATGAACACTGAAGCTTTCTTT. It yields the protein CSVRQLMNTEAFF. Combining the CDR3 with reference TRBV29-1 and TRBJ1-1 gives the whole variable domain SAVISQKPSRDICQRGTSLTIQCQVDSQVTMMFWYRQQPGQSLTLIATANQGSEATYESGFVIDKFPISRPNLTFSTLTVSNMSPEDSSIYLCSVRQLMNTEAFFGQGTRLTVV.

The V and J genes are TRBV28 and TRBJ1-5; 9 bases match TRBD1. The germline V gene has CDR1 MDHEN and CDR2 SYDVKM. The CDR3 runs to 15 residues. V was clipped by 7 bases and J by 6 bases; unmatched bases: 10. CDR3 amino acids: CASTTDRGGGQPQHF. Here the CDR3 DNA reads TGTGCCAGCACCACGGACAGGGGAGGGGGTCAGCCCCAGCATTTT.

The rearrangement uses TRBV19 and TRBJ2-3; 8 positions agree with TRBD1. CDR3 length: 17 amino acids. Germline-derived CDR1 and CDR2 are LNHDA and SQIVND (reference sequence). Unmatched junction bases numbered 10, after V lost 4 bases and J lost 1 base. CDR3 residues: CASSNRRTGIGTDTQYF. CDR3 nucleotide sequence: TGTGCCAGTAGTAACCGCCGGACAGGGATTGGCACAGATACGCAGTATTTT.

The chain links TRBV18 to TRBJ2-5; 9 nucleotides agree with TRBD1. CDR3 length equals 15 residues. V shed 3 bases, J shed 2 bases, and the junction held 4 bases outside the gene matches. Germline V CDR1 and CDR2: KGHSH, LQKENI. The CDR3 DNA sequence: TGTGCCAGCTCACCTCAACAGGGGGCTCAAGAGACCCAGTACTTC. This gives the protein CASSPQQGAQETQYF.

V is TRBV7-6 and J is TRBJ2-7, with TRBD2 as a possible D gene (5 bases). The V gene's germline CDR1 is SGHVS and CDR2 FNYEAQ. V dropped 7 bases and J dropped 3 bases, with 16 bases sitting between them. This CDR3 contains 14 residues. The chain's CDR3 is CASTLGVGRYEQYF. In DNA, the CDR3 is TGTGCCAGCACACTAGGAGTAGGTCGCTACGAGCAGTACTTC.

The V gene is TRBV5-4, the J gene TRBJ2-1, with D tentatively TRBD1 (5 bases). Between the trimmed V and J ends, which lost 0 bases and 6 bases, there was a span of 19 bases. CDR3 length: 17 amino acids. Germline V CDR1 and CDR2: SGHNT, YYREEE (reference sequence). CDR3 in amino acids: CASSLDTPGRRGNEQFF. CDR3 nucleotide sequence: TGTGCCAGCAGCTTGGATACTCCAGGGCGTAGAGGCAATGAGCAGTTCTTC. The full variable domain, with the rest looked up from reference TRBV5-4 and TRBJ2-1, is ETGVTQSPTHLIKTRGQQVTLRCSSQSGHNTVSWYQQALGQGPQFIFQYYREEENGRGNFPPRFSGLQFPNYSSELNVNALELDDSALYLCASSLDTPGRRGNEQFFGPGTRLTVL.

In its sample, this clone was seen a few times. J is TRBJ2-3 and V is TRBV18, with a tentative D call TRBD1 (6 bases). Germline values: CDR1 KGHSH, CDR2 LQKENI. The ends were cut back, 2 bases at V and 4 bases at J, with 19 bases in the middle. The CDR3 length is 17 residues. CDR3: CASSPADRSVGADTQYF. CDR3 in DNA: TGTGCCAGCTCACCAGCAGACAGGAGCGTTGGTGCAGATACGCAGTATTTT.

V gene TRBV19 combines with J gene TRBJ1-2; 8 nucleotides line up with TRBD1. Trimming removed 0 bases from V and 2 bases from J; junction bases left unmatched: 2. This CDR3 is built from 15 residues. Germline-derived CDR1 and CDR2 are LNHDA and SQIVND (reference sequence). Here the CDR3 DNA reads TGTGCCAGTAGTATAGACCGGACAGGGAACTATGGCTACACCTTC. Translation: CASSIDRTGNYGYTF.

The count of this clone is one. This rearrangement joins TRBV27 to TRBJ2-7; 8 nucleotides agree with TRBD1. Looked up from germline, CDR1 is MNHEY and CDR2 is SMNVEV (reference sequence). After removal of 2 bases from V and 5 bases from J, the junction contained 8 bases not matched to a gene. The length of the CDR3 is 15 residues. The CDR3 here is CASSLNGQGIHEQYF. The CDR3 nucleotides read TGTGCCAGCAGTTTAAACGGACAGGGAATCCACGAGCAGTACTTC.

The chain combines TRBV15 with TRBJ2-7; 7 bases fit TRBD1. Germline V CDR1 and CDR2: LNHNV, YYDKDF (reference sequence). V lost 2 bases and J lost 3; bases outside the gene matches: 10. The CDR3 spans 16 residues. The CDR3 is CATSRQGDRRIYEQYF. In DNA form, the CDR3 reads TGTGCCACCAGCAGACAGGGGGACAGAAGAATCTACGAGCAGTACTTC.

This clone was seen ten or more times. J is TRBJ1-4 and V is TRBV6-1; TRBD1 matches 9 bases. Germline-derived CDR1 and CDR2 are MNHNS and SASEGT. Trimming took 2 bases from V and 6 from J; bases not matched to a gene: 1. The CDR3 is made up of 14 amino acids. The CDR3 nucleotides are TGTGCCAGCAGTGAAACAGGGGGCTATGAAAAACTGTTTTTT. Its translation is CASSETGGYEKLFF.